The 25 T cell receptor beta chains below come from one sample, sequenced in a study of T cell repertoires in cytomegalovirus infection. TCRdb redid the calling of the reads with MiXCR, one entry per CDR3 protein. The sample lists about half a million distinct CDR3 sequences, about 44% occurring once. Antigens of these TCRs are unknown. The input for sequencing was cultured PBMCs, taken from culture after CMV antigen stimulation. These receptors were obtained from a human donor in good health (CMV status not recorded). Some clones in this sample may be carry-over from other donors' samples.

The chain joins TRBV20-1 to TRBJ2-3; D unclear. CDR1 is DFQATT, CDR2 SNEGSKA, per germline (reference sequence). The CDR3 has 11 amino acids. CDR3 protein: CSSPTESTQYF. CDR3 bases: TGCAGCTCCCCTACCGAGAGTACGCAGTATTTT.

The chain employs TRBV20-1 and TRBJ1-5; TRBD1 might be the D (5 bases). The CDR3 has 15 amino acids. V lost 4 bases, J lost 4 bases, and 17 bases lay in between. Germline values: CDR1 DFQATT, CDR2 SNEGSKA (reference sequence). CDR3 residues: CSAIPGDEGNQPQHF. As DNA, the CDR3 is TGCAGTGCTATCCCCGGGGACGAGGGAAATCAGCCCCAGCATTTT.

The chain couples TRBV12-5 to TRBJ2-3; D is possibly TRBD2 (6 bases). The V end was cut by 6 bases, the J end by 2 bases, with 12 bases between. The CDR3 is 14 amino acids. Per the germline V gene, CDR1 is LGHNT and CDR2 is FRNRAP. CDR3 coding DNA: TGTGCTAGTGGCCCGGGACTCGACACAGATACGCAGTATTTT. Protein sequence: CASGPGLDTDTQYF.

V and J are TRBV2 and TRBJ2-5; no clear D gene. The V and J ends lost 2 bases and 1 base respectively, with 11 bases between them. Looked up from germline, CDR1 is SNHLY and CDR2 is FYNNEI. The CDR3 has 15 residues. DNA of the CDR3: TGTGCCAGCAGTGAAAATCCCGAGCGCCAAGAGACCCAGTACTTC. This encodes CASSENPERQETQYF.

In DNA form, the CDR3 reads TGTGCCAGCAGGGGATCAGGGGGCGGCTACACCTTC. Its protein product is CASRGSGGGYTF. The chain couples TRBV7-2 to TRBJ1-2; 8 positions match TRBD1. The length of the CDR3 is 12 residues. Germline lookup yields CDR1 SGHTA and CDR2 FQGNSA. V lost 6 bases to trimming and J lost 8 bases; unmatched junction nucleotides: 5. The variable domain in full, completed from reference TRBV7-2 and TRBJ1-2, reads GAGVSQSPSNKVTEKGKDVELRCDPISGHTALYWYRQSLGQGLEFLIYFQGNSAPDKSGLPSDRFSAERTGGSVSTLTIQRTQQEDSAVYLCASRGSGGGYTFGSGTRLTVV.

The chain carries TRBV20-1 and TRBJ2-5; possibly TRBD1 or TRBD2 for D (6 bases each). The germline V gene has CDR1 DFQATT and CDR2 SNEGSKA (reference sequence). The CDR3 is 13 amino acids. V gave up 1 base and J gave up 5 bases, with 11 bases separating them. The CDR3 protein is CSARAGARETQYF. The CDR3 nucleotides read TGCAGTGCTAGAGCGGGGGCCAGGGAGACCCAGTACTTC.

Only a few counts were recorded for this clonotype. The junction differs from germline at one of its ends, possibly a read error. CDR3 coding DNA: TGTGCCAGCAGCCGACTTCTAGCGGGGAACACAGATACGCAGTATTTT. Translated: CASSRLLAGNTDTQYF. V is TRBV4-1 and J is TRBJ2-3; 9 positions agree with TRBD2. The germline V gene has CDR1 MGHRA and CDR2 YSYEKL. CDR3 length equals 16 residues.

This chain uses TRBV7-3 with TRBJ2-7, with D unclear. Germline CDR1 reads SGHTA; CDR2 reads FQGTGA. The CDR3 covers 15 residues. V dropped 4 bases and J dropped 3 bases, with 16 bases sitting between them. In DNA, the CDR3 is TGTGCCAGCAGCTCCCCTCACGCACCGAACTACGAGCAGTACTTC. Translation gives CASSSPHAPNYEQYF.

The chain employs TRBV4-1 and TRBJ2-4, with 11 positions matching TRBD2. CDR1 MGHRA and CDR2 YSYEKL come from the germline V gene. After removal of 4 bases from V and 0 bases from J, the junction contained 11 bases not matched to a gene. The length of the CDR3 is 19 residues. The CDR3 region has the DNA TGCGCCAGCAGCCCCCGACTAGCGGGAACTGGTATAGCCAAAAACATTCAGTACTTC. Its protein is CASSPRLAGTGIAKNIQYF.

This chain joins TRBV6-6 and TRBJ2-7, with D perhaps TRBD2 (6 bases). The length of the CDR3 is 16 residues. The V and J ends lost 0 bases and 0 bases respectively, with 12 bases between them. Germline lookup yields CDR1 MNHNY and CDR2 SVGAGI (reference sequence). The CDR3 region is CASSYSQTRSSYEQYF. CDR3 coding DNA: TGTGCCAGCAGTTACTCCCAGACTAGATCCTCCTACGAGCAGTACTTC.

V is TRBV7-4 and J is TRBJ2-3, with D hard to call. V lost 2 bases and J lost 0, with 12 bases in between. The germline V gene encodes CDR1 SGHVT and CDR2 SQSDAQ. The CDR3 extends over 16 amino acids. The CDR3 is CASSLPELPSTDTQYF. For the CDR3, the DNA is TGTGCCAGCAGCTTACCGGAACTACCTAGCACAGATACGCAGTATTTT. The full variable domain, completed using reference TRBV7-4 and TRBJ2-3, is GAGVSQSPRYKVAKRGRDVALRCDSISGHVTLYWYRQTLGQGSEVLTYSQSDAQRDKSGRPSGRFSAERPERSVSTLKIQRTEQGDSAVYLCASSLPELPSTDTQYFGPGTRLTVL.

This chain's CDR3 is CASSPTSGQGAETEAFF. In DNA, the CDR3 is TGTGCCAGCAGCCCTACCTCGGGGCAGGGGGCAGAGACTGAAGCTTTCTTT. The rearrangement joins TRBV28 to TRBJ1-1, with TRBD1 identical over 8 bases. Germline V gene lookup returns CDR1 MDHEN and CDR2 SYDVKM. V was pared by 6 bases and J by 5 bases, with 17 bases of the junction left unmatched. The CDR3 has 17 residues.

DNA of the CDR3: TGCAGTGCTAGCCTGCTTGGCAGCCAAGCTTTCTTT. The encoded protein is CSASLLGSQAFF. The rearrangement joins TRBV20-1 to TRBJ1-1; D uncertain. The germline gives CDR1 DFQATT, CDR2 SNEGSKA (reference sequence). The CDR3 runs to 12 residues. With 3 bases removed from V and 9 bases from J, the gap between germline ends came to 14 bases.

The J gene is TRBJ1-2, the V gene TRBV10-3; no reliable D call. CDR1 ENHRY and CDR2 SYGVKD come from the germline V gene. Trimming pared 0 bases from V and 8 bases from J, leaving 10 bases between. This CDR3 has 13 residues. This CDR3 is CAISESAGWGYTF. The CDR3 DNA reads TGTGCCATCAGTGAGTCCGCCGGTTGGGGCTACACCTTC.

This clonotype appeared a single time. The gene calls are TRBV7-9 and TRBJ1-2; 9 nucleotides agree with TRBD1. With V trimmed by 5 bases and J by 8 bases, 9 bases remained unmatched. CDR1 SEHNR and CDR2 FQNEAQ come from the germline V gene (reference sequence). The CDR3 contains 14 residues. Here the CDR3 DNA reads TGTGCCAGCAGCCCGGTGGGACAGGGAGGGGGCTACACCTTC. Translated, it gives CASSPVGQGGGYTF.

This clonotype was seen more than once but under ten times. The CDR3 reads CASSSRDRFQDTQYF. The CDR3 nucleotides read TGTGCCAGCAGCTCCCGGGACAGGTTTCAAGATACGCAGTATTTT. The chain employs TRBV7-9 and TRBJ2-3, with TRBD1 matching over 8 bases. The CDR3 length is 15 residues. In germline, CDR1 is SEHNR, CDR2 FQNEAQ (reference sequence). V lost 4 bases, J lost 5 bases, and 8 bases stayed unmatched.

On this clonotype: A much larger clonotype is one base distant, so this may be a read error. Likely a read error: the CDR3 ends without its conserved phenylalanine or tryptophan. V gene TRBV7-8 combines with J gene TRBJ2-2, with 12 bases identical to TRBD2. The CDR3 runs to 17 residues. Unmatched junction bases numbered 7, after V lost 5 bases and J lost 3 bases. CDR1 is SGHVS, CDR2 FQNEAQ, per germline. CDR3 protein: CASSIDTSGGYTGELFS. CDR3 in DNA: TGTGCCAGCAGCATAGATACTAGCGGGGGGTACACCGGGGAGCTGTTTTCT.

This clonotype was picked up a small number of times. The chain recombines TRBV7-2 with TRBJ1-2; perhaps TRBD1 as D (5 bases). Germline CDR1 and CDR2: SGHTA and FQGNSA. This CDR3 has 13 amino acids. V was pared by 4 bases and J by 7 bases, with 13 bases between. CDR3 coding DNA: TGTGCCAGCAGCTCCCCCGGGGGAAGTGGCTACACCTTC. Its protein product is CASSSPGGSGYTF.

In regard to this clonotype: Because the CDR3 is missing its conserved closing phenylalanine or tryptophan, this is likely a read error. The chain employs TRBV11-2 and TRBJ2-5; 10 positions match TRBD2. V lost 5 bases, J lost 4 bases, and 7 bases stayed unmatched. The CDR3 extends over 15 amino acids. Germline CDR1 is SGHAT and CDR2 is FQNNGV. In nucleotides, the CDR3 is TGTGCCAGCAGCCAGCGGGGGGGCCGTTTAGAGACCCAGTACTCC. Residues: CASSQRGGRLETQYS.

The gene calls are TRBV18 and TRBJ2-7, with 9 bases identical to TRBD2. V lost 3 bases and J lost 6; bases outside the gene matches: 9. The germline CDR1 and CDR2 sequences are KGHSH and LQKENI. The CDR3 runs 15 residues. The CDR3 DNA sequence: TGTGCCAGCTCACCCACTGCGGGGGGGTTGGGCGAGCAGTACTTC. It translates to CASSPTAGGLGEQYF.

V gene TRBV10-3 combines with J gene TRBJ2-7; no clear D gene. Germline V CDR1 and CDR2: ENHRY, SYGVKD. The V end was cut by 0 bases, the J end by 4 bases, with 7 bases between. This CDR3 has 13 amino acids. CDR3 nucleotides: TGTGCCATCAGTGAGTCAAGTACATACGAGCAGTACTTC. Translation gives CAISESSTYEQYF.

This clonotype was recorded many times. CDR3 DNA: TGTGCCAGCAGCCTGACTAGCGGGGGAACGAGGGTTGAGCAGTTCTTC. It translates to CASSLTSGGTRVEQFF. The V and J genes are TRBV7-2 and TRBJ2-1; 12 nucleotides line up with TRBD2. V gave up 5 bases and J gave up 9 bases; unmatched junction bases: 11. Germline V CDR1 and CDR2: SGHTA, FQGNSA. The CDR3 is 16 amino acids.

This clonotype came up a few times. The CDR3 sequence: CASSLFSGENTIYF. CDR3 coding DNA: TGTGCCAGCAGTTTATTTTCAGGGGAGAACACCATATATTTT. This chain connects TRBV12-3 or TRBV12-4 to TRBJ1-3, with D possibly being TRBD1 (6 bases). V gave up 2 bases and J gave up 7 bases, with 12 bases separating them. CDR3 length: 14 residues.

The chain joins TRBV6-1 to TRBJ1-2; D not certain. V was clipped by 4 bases and J by 9 bases, with 9 bases between them. CDR1 and CDR2 from the germline V gene are MNHNS and SASEGT. This CDR3 region has 11 residues. CDR3 in amino acids: CASSGALSYTF. As DNA, the CDR3 is TGTGCCAGCAGTGGAGCCCTAAGCTACACCTTC.

This clonotype was detected many times. The genes are TRBV5-1 and TRBJ2-6, with D uncertain. Germline CDR1 is SGHRS and CDR2 is YFSETQ. The CDR3 runs 15 residues. The V end was cut by 0 bases, the J end by 1 base, with 5 bases between. This CDR3 is CASSLALSGANVLTF. The CDR3 nucleotides read TGCGCCAGCAGCTTGGCCCTGTCTGGGGCCAACGTCCTGACTTTC.